Below are 25 T cell receptor beta chains sequenced from a single sample in a study of T cell responses to AZD1222 COVID-19 vaccine (TCRdb year 2021). What the time point label conveys for this sample: about 28 days (+/-7) after the second vaccine dose. To prepare the library, the immunoSEQ multiplex PCR assay was applied. The clones in this table, taken by TCRdb from immuneACCESS, are in-frame only. Not every clone is retained; where verified, under half of the shortfall comes from an unresolved V gene, and the cause of the rest is unknown. Here the sample has over 130,000 clones; 85% to 95% occur a single time. Clones ranked in the top ten supply roughly 9.9% of the sample. The sequenced sample was peripheral blood, obtained 28 days after the second AZD1222 dose. The receptor source for this set is an adult who received the AZD1222 COVID-19 vaccine.

This clone has just a few counts. V and J are TRBV27 and TRBJ1-6, with a tentative D call TRBD1 (6 bases). The length of the CDR3 is 15 residues. Germline V CDR1 and CDR2: MNHEY, SMNVEV (reference sequence). Deletions cut 0 bases from V and 13 bases from J, with 16 bases between. CDR3 amino acids: CASSLSPRTGAPLHF. CDR3 nucleotides: TGTGCCAGCAGTTTATCGCCGCGGACGGGGGCCCCCCTCCACTTT.

The CDR3 here is CASSLDTGSKLFF. The CDR3 nucleotides read TGTGCCAGCAGCTTAGATACAGGGTCAAAACTGTTTTTT. The chain uses TRBV11-2 and TRBJ1-4; possibly TRBD1 for D (6 bases). Looked up from germline, CDR1 is SGHAT and CDR2 is FQNNGV. The V end lost 0 bases, the J end lost 10 bases, and 9 bases lay between the germline ends. There are 13 residues in the CDR3.

The chain couples TRBV7-3 to TRBJ1-2; 7 bases fit TRBD1. CDR3 length equals 13 residues. With V trimmed by 2 bases and J by 7 bases, 4 bases remained unmatched. The V gene's germline CDR1 is SGHTA and CDR2 FQGTGA. The CDR3 coding sequence is TGTGCCAGCAGCTTAGAGGGGGCGCTTGGCTACACCTTC. Translation: CASSLEGALGYTF.

The chain recombines TRBV7-9 with TRBJ1-1; weak D call: TRBD1 (6 bases). V lost 7 bases and J lost 0, with 18 bases in between. Germline CDR1 and CDR2: SEHNR and FQNEAQ (reference sequence). The CDR3 contains 16 residues. CDR3 nucleotides: TGTGCCAGCACATGGGCCGGGGACACCTTGAACACTGAAGCTTTCTTT. Protein: CASTWAGDTLNTEAFF.

The V gene is TRBV7-8, the J gene TRBJ1-2, with D perhaps TRBD1 (5 bases). Trimming removed 4 bases from V and 8 bases from J, with 23 bases in between. This CDR3 contains 16 residues. CDR1 is SGHVS, CDR2 FQNEAQ, per germline. CDR3 nucleotides: TGTGCCAGCAGCTCCTCCCGGGGGTCTGAAACTAGGGGCTACACCTTC. Translated, it gives CASSSSRGSETRGYTF.

This chain joins TRBV18 and TRBJ1-1; no firm D call. V dropped 6 bases and J dropped 2 bases, with 10 bases sitting between them. The CDR3 runs to 13 residues. The V gene's germline CDR1 is KGHSH and CDR2 LQKENI. Written as DNA, the CDR3 is TGTGCCAGCTCCCTGAAGGGTAACACTGAAGCTTTCTTT. This codes for CASSLKGNTEAFF.

The chain is built from TRBV19 and TRBJ2-3; TRBD2 matches at 10 bases. Germline CDR1 LNHDA, CDR2 SQIVND (reference sequence). V trimming: 6 bases; J trimming: 4 bases; junction bases outside the gene matches: 13. The CDR3 is made up of 17 amino acids. CDR3 in DNA: TGTGCCAGTAGGGACCCAGCGGGGGGGCCGGGCGCAGATACGCAGTATTTT. Translating it yields CASRDPAGGPGADTQYF.

The V and J genes are TRBV29-1 and TRBJ1-4; 9 bases line up with TRBD1. Germline values: CDR1 SQVTM, CDR2 ANQGSEA. V was pared by 7 bases and J by 8 bases, with 8 bases of the junction left unmatched. This CDR3 contains 13 residues. CDR3 loop: CSGWEDRGEKLFF. In DNA form, the CDR3 reads TGCAGCGGATGGGAGGACAGGGGAGAAAAACTGTTTTTT. The variable domain in full, completed from reference TRBV29-1 and TRBJ1-4, reads SAVISQKPSRDICQRGTSLTIQCQVDSQVTMMFWYRQQPGQSLTLIATANQGSEATYESGFVIDKFPISRPNLTFSTLTVSNMSPEDSSIYLCSGWEDRGEKLFFGSGTQLSVL.

V is TRBV7-2 and J is TRBJ2-7, with 9 positions matching TRBD2. The V and J ends lost 7 bases and 3 bases, in that order; junction bases with no gene match: 10. Germline V gene data show CDR1 as SGHTA and CDR2 as FQGNSA. The CDR3 contains 15 residues. The CDR3: CASTPSGTSSYEQYF. DNA for the CDR3: TGTGCCAGCACCCCATCCGGGACTAGCAGCTACGAGCAGTACTTC.

The rearrangement uses TRBV2 and TRBJ1-2; 10 bases map to TRBD1. This CDR3 has 15 amino acids. V dropped 8 bases and J dropped 3; count of bases not matched to a gene: 9. The germline CDR1 and CDR2 sequences are SNHLY and FYNNEI. The CDR3 reads CASGTRTGGHYGYTF. As DNA, the CDR3 is TGTGCCAGCGGTACTCGGACAGGGGGACACTATGGCTACACCTTC.

This chain joins TRBV9 and TRBJ1-1; TRBD1 aligns across 7 bases. From germline, CDR1 is SGDLS and CDR2 YYNGEE. With 7 bases clipped from V and 7 bases from J, the junction kept 7 bases outside the gene matches. CDR3 size: 12 residues. The CDR3 region has the DNA TGTGCCAGCCATCCTGGGGACAGTGAAGCTTTCTTT. As protein: CASHPGDSEAFF.

The rearrangement joins TRBV24-1 to TRBJ2-3; 10 bases map to TRBD1. V dropped 3 bases and J dropped 5; count of bases not matched to a gene: 16. The CDR3 has 19 residues. The germline V gene has CDR1 KGHDR and CDR2 SFDVKD. Written as DNA, the CDR3 is TGTGCCACCAGTGATCAAAGTCACGGGCCGGGACAGGGGAGAGATACGCAGTATTTT. As protein: CATSDQSHGPGQGRDTQYF.

The rearrangement links TRBV18 to TRBJ1-4; D gene unclear. Germline CDR1 is KGHSH and CDR2 is LQKENI. CDR3 length: 15 residues. V was cut by 3 bases and J by 3 bases, with 11 bases left in between. CDR3 residues: CASSPGREANEKLFF. In nucleotides, the CDR3 is TGTGCCAGCTCACCGGGAAGAGAGGCTAATGAAAAACTGTTTTTT.

The CDR3 spells CASSVGESGPQHF. The CDR3 DNA follows: TGTGCCAGCAGCGTAGGAGAGTCAGGGCCCCAGCATTTT. V usage is TRBV9 and J usage is TRBJ1-5; no firm D call. Trimming cost V 0 bases and J 9 bases, with 10 bases left between them. The CDR3 length is 13 residues. The V gene's germline CDR1 is SGDLS and CDR2 YYNGEE. The full variable domain, with the rest looked up from reference TRBV9 and TRBJ1-5, is DSGVTQTPKHLITATGQRVTLRCSPRSGDLSVYWYQQSLDQGLQFLIQYYNGEERAKGNILERFSAQQFPDLHSELNLSSLELGDSALYFCASSVGESGPQHFGDGTRLSIL.

A word on this clone: Other DNA sequences of this sample code for an identical CDR3. V gene TRBV10-3 combines with J gene TRBJ2-6, with TRBD1 identical over 11 bases. The CDR3 sequence is 16 residues long. Germline CDR1 reads ENHRY; CDR2 reads SYGVKD. V was pared by 9 bases and J by 2 bases, with 6 bases of the junction left unmatched. The CDR3 region is CAIGTGGNAGANVLTF. CDR3 bases: TGTGCCATTGGGACAGGGGGAAACGCTGGGGCCAACGTCCTGACTTTC.

This clone appeared a single time. The rearrangement uses TRBV19 and TRBJ1-2; D is unclear. With 3 bases removed from V and 4 bases from J, the gap between germline ends came to 18 bases. Germline CDR1 reads LNHDA; CDR2 reads SQIVND (reference sequence). CDR3 size: 16 residues. The CDR3 sequence is CASSIPYGLKGYGYTF. CDR3 bases: TGTGCCAGTAGTATCCCCTACGGCCTCAAGGGCTATGGCTACACCTTC.

The genes are TRBV20-1 and TRBJ2-4; perhaps TRBD1 as D (5 bases). Trimming pared 2 bases from V and 11 bases from J, leaving 10 bases between. The CDR3 has 11 residues. The V gene's germline CDR1 is DFQATT and CDR2 SNEGSKA (reference sequence). CDR3 nucleotides: TGCAGTGCTAGACAGGGTGAGGTTCAGTACTTC. Protein: CSARQGEVQYF.

This clone came up once. The chain links TRBV7-2 to TRBJ2-1, with D perhaps given as TRBD1 or TRBD2 (5 bases each). V lost 5 bases and J 7 bases, leaving 12 bases between the germline ends. Germline values: CDR1 SGHTA, CDR2 FQGNSA. The CDR3 has 13 residues. Here the CDR3 reads CASSLWGGNEQFF. The CDR3, as DNA: TGTGCCAGCAGCCTCTGGGGCGGGAATGAGCAGTTCTTC.

The CDR3 loop is CASSSTGGEQYV. In DNA form, the CDR3 reads TGTGCCAGCAGCTCCACAGGGGGCGAGCAGTACGTC. This chain connects TRBV27 to TRBJ2-7, with TRBD1 matching 8 bases. CDR3 length: 12 residues. Unmatched junction bases numbered 4, after V lost 6 bases and J lost 6 bases. Per germline, CDR1 MNHEY and CDR2 SMNVEV (reference sequence).

The chain carries TRBV27 and TRBJ1-5, with D unclear. The CDR3 spans 13 residues. Germline CDR1 and CDR2: MNHEY and SMNVEV (reference sequence). The V end lost 3 bases, the J end lost 6 bases, and 9 bases lay between the germline ends. CDR3 bases: TGTGCCAGCAGTTTTGACTTTTTTCAGCCCCAGCATTTT. It is translated as CASSFDFFQPQHF.

V and J are TRBV30 and TRBJ1-5, with TRBD1 as a possible D gene (5 bases). CDR1 and CDR2 from the germline V gene are GTSNPN and SVGIG (reference sequence). The germline V and J ends were trimmed by 0 bases and 7 bases, with 10 bases remaining between them. This CDR3 is built from 13 residues. The CDR3 reads CAWSVRGDQPQHF. The CDR3 nucleotides read TGTGCCTGGAGTGTAAGAGGGGACCAGCCCCAGCATTTT. Combining the CDR3 with reference TRBV30 and TRBJ1-5 gives the whole variable domain SQTIHQWPATLVQPVGSPLSLECTVEGTSNPNLYWYRQAAGRGLQLLFYSVGIGQISSEVPQNLSASRPQDRQFILSSKKLLLSDSGFYLCAWSVRGDQPQHFGDGTRLSIL.

The genes are TRBV19 and TRBJ1-5; D is ambiguous. V was trimmed by 3 bases and J by 3 bases, leaving 9 bases between them. CDR3 length: 14 amino acids. Germline V CDR1 and CDR2: LNHDA, SQIVND (reference sequence). CDR3 region: CASSMSQSNQPQHF. DNA of the CDR3: TGTGCCAGTAGTATGAGTCAGTCCAATCAGCCCCAGCATTTT.

The chain is built from TRBV7-8 and TRBJ1-3, with 9 positions matching TRBD1. The CDR3 is made up of 17 amino acids. Trimming at V came to 3 bases and at J to 0 bases, leaving 6 bases not matched to a gene. Germline loops: CDR1 SGHVS, CDR2 FQNEAQ. In nucleotides, the CDR3 is TGTGCCAGCAGCTTCTCACAGGGGGCGACCTCTGGAAACACCATATATTTT. Translated, it gives CASSFSQGATSGNTIYF. Filled out from reference TRBV7-8 and TRBJ1-3, the complete variable domain reads GAGVSQSPRYKVAKRGQDVALRCDPISGHVSLFWYQQALGQGPEFLTYFQNEAQLDKSGLPSDRFFAERPEGSVSTLKIQRTQQEDSAVYLCASSFSQGATSGNTIYFGEGSWLTVV.

The chain has TRBV12-3 or TRBV12-4 and TRBJ1-1; unclear D gene. The CDR3 runs 13 residues. Trimming removed 5 bases from V and 3 bases from J, with 10 bases in between. The CDR3 sequence is CASSPWGYTEAFF. In nucleotides, the CDR3 is TGTGCCAGCAGTCCTTGGGGATACACTGAAGCTTTCTTT.

J is TRBJ2-7 and V is TRBV4-1, with D possibly matching TRBD2 (6 bases). Looked up from germline, CDR1 is MGHRA and CDR2 is YSYEKL. Deletions cut 3 bases from V and 2 bases from J, with 14 bases between. The length of the CDR3 is 15 residues. The CDR3 sequence is CASSQTWGGPYEQYF. The CDR3 DNA is TGCGCCAGCAGCCAGACTTGGGGAGGTCCCTACGAGCAGTACTTC.